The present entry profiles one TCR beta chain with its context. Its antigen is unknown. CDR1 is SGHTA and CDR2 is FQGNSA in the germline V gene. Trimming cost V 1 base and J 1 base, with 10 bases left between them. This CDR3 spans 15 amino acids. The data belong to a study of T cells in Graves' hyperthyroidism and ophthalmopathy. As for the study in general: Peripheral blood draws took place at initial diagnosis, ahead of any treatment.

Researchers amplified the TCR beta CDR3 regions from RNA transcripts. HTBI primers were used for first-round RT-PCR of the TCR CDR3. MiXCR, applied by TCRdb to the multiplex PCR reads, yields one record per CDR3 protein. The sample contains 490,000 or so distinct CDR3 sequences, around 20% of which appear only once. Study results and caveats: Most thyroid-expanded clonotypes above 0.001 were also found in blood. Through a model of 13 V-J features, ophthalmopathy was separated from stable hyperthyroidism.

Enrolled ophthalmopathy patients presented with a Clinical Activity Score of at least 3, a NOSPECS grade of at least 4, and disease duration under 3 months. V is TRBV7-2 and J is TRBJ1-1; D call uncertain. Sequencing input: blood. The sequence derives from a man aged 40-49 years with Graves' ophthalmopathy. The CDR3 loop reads CASSLGGRRNTEAFF. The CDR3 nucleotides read TGTGCCAGCAGCTTAGGAGGACGCCGGAACACTGAAGCTTTCTTT.